The present entry profiles one T cell receptor beta chain with its context. Trimming at V came to 9 bases and at J to 0 bases, leaving 7 bases not matched to a gene. Per germline, CDR1 SNHLY and CDR2 FYNNEI. There are 15 residues in the CDR3. This record belongs to a study of blood T cell repertoires in COVID-19. Study as a whole: The United States, Italy and Spain were the sources of the acute and convalescent COVID-19 samples.

Clones were read by immunoSEQ multiplex PCR, and TCRdb kept only the in-frame ones, dropping some. The table shows roughly 670,000 clones, with about 87% occurring only once. The chain uses TRBV2 and TRBJ1-3; the match to TRBD1 covers 8 bases. The sequenced sample was peripheral blood. This sequence was found in a woman aged 18-29 years with acute or convalescent COVID-19. CDR3 protein: CARAGGSHSGNTIYF. CDR3 DNA sequence: TGTGCCAGAGCAGGGGGCTCACACTCTGGAAACACCATATATTTT.